Below are 13 T cell receptor beta chains sequenced from a single sample in a study of blood T cell repertoires in COVID-19. Only in-frame clones appear in the TCRdb table, and some are missing; sequencing was by immunoSEQ multiplex PCR. This table holds roughly 250,000 clones, about 89% found once. Source material: peripheral blood. The receptors here all came from a young man with acute or convalescent COVID-19.

This chain links TRBV5-1 with TRBJ2-5; no clear D. The CDR3 is made up of 13 amino acids. Trimming stripped 1 base from V and 3 bases from J, with 7 bases between. Germline-derived CDR1 and CDR2 are SGHRS and YFSETQ. Written as DNA, the CDR3 is TGCGCCAGCAGCTTGCAGTCCGAAGAGACCCAGTACTTC. Protein product: CASSLQSEETQYF.

This clone was recorded a few times. This rearrangement joins TRBV28 to TRBJ2-7; the D gene is possibly TRBD2 (5 bases). V was clipped by 6 bases and J by 4 bases, with 10 bases between them. This CDR3 has 12 residues. The germline gives CDR1 MDHEN, CDR2 SYDVKM. CDR3 sequence: CASSSTIYEQYF. In DNA form, the CDR3 reads TGTGCCAGCAGCTCGACTATTTACGAGCAGTACTTC.

The rearrangement joins TRBV28 to TRBJ1-1; D perhaps matches TRBD1 (6 bases). The CDR3 is 15 residues long. The germline V gene has CDR1 MDHEN and CDR2 SYDVKM. Trimming stripped 4 bases from V and 11 bases from J, with 23 bases between. CDR3 region: CASSSGGQGSGEAFF. The DNA for the CDR3 is TGTGCCAGCAGTTCGGGGGGGCAGGGCAGTGGAGAGGCTTTCTTT. Based on the CDR3 plus reference TRBV28 and TRBJ1-1, the full variable domain is DVKVTQSSRYLVKRTGEKVFLECVQDMDHENMFWYRQDPGLGLRLIYFSYDVKMKEKGDIPEGYSVSREKKERFSLILESASTNQTSMYLCASSSGGQGSGEAFFGQGTRLTVV.

J is TRBJ2-5 and V is TRBV27, with D unclear. CDR1 is MNHEY and CDR2 is SMNVEV in the germline V gene (reference sequence). CDR3 length: 15 residues. V lost 4 bases to trimming and J lost 1 base, with 13 bases between them. CDR3 amino acids: CASSSWPTSQETQYF. CDR3 coding DNA: TGTGCCAGCAGTTCATGGCCCACCTCCCAAGAGACCCAGTACTTC.

The rearrangement uses TRBV28 and TRBJ1-1, with a possible D match to TRBD1 (6 bases). CDR3 length: 14 residues. Trimming pared 8 bases from V and 11 bases from J, leaving 24 bases between. Germline lookup yields CDR1 MDHEN and CDR2 SYDVKM. CDR3 sequence: CASVNRDTLPRAFF. The CDR3 DNA is TGTGCCAGCGTAAACCGGGACACTTTACCCAGGGCTTTCTTT.

This clone is a singleton in its sample. This rearrangement joins TRBV28 to TRBJ2-6; D may be TRBD2 (5 bases). V lost 1 base, J lost 0 bases, and 7 bases lay in between. Germline loops: CDR1 MDHEN, CDR2 SYDVKM. CDR3 length: 16 residues. As DNA, the CDR3 is TGTGCCAGCAGTTTATCGGGGAGCTCTGGGGCCAACGTCCTGACTTTC. It translates to CASSLSGSSGANVLTF.

This chain links TRBV6-6 with TRBJ2-5; 10 bases are shared with TRBD2. Germline CDR1 and CDR2: MNHNY and SVGAGI (reference sequence). V trimming: 5 bases; J trimming: 2 bases; junction bases outside the gene matches: 17. The CDR3 has 19 residues. CDR3 sequence reads: CASSRTPQVPAGGQETQYF. The CDR3 nucleotides are TGTGCCAGCAGTCGTACCCCCCAAGTTCCAGCGGGAGGGCAAGAGACCCAGTACTTC.

The V gene is TRBV11-3, the J gene TRBJ2-5; 10 bases map to TRBD2. Germline V CDR1 and CDR2: SGHNT, YENEEA. Trimming cost V 5 bases and J 2 bases; bases outside gene matches: 5. The CDR3 length is 15 residues. The DNA for the CDR3 is TGTGCCAGCAGCCTGGGACTAGCGTTACAAGAGACCCAGTACTTC. Amino acid sequence: CASSLGLALQETQYF.

The chain uses TRBV18 and TRBJ1-2; 7 bases are a match to TRBD1. The junction had 4 bases not matched to a gene; V was cut back by 4 bases and J by 5 bases. The CDR3 is 13 residues long. Germline loops: CDR1 KGHSH, CDR2 LQKENI. The CDR3 protein is CASSLLTGYGYTF. The CDR3, as DNA: TGTGCCAGCTCACTGCTGACAGGGTATGGCTACACCTTC.

The chain joins TRBV2 to TRBJ2-7; 8 bases align to TRBD1. V lost 1 base, J lost 1 base, and 6 bases stayed unmatched. Germline V gene data show CDR1 as SNHLY and CDR2 as FYNNEI. This CDR3 is 16 amino acids long. This CDR3 is CASSEVYRGESYEQYF. In DNA, the CDR3 is TGTGCCAGCAGTGAAGTTTACAGGGGGGAGTCCTACGAGCAGTACTTC.

The chain uses TRBV11-2 and TRBJ2-3, with TRBD2 identical over 9 bases. This CDR3 is 15 amino acids long. Germline V gene sequence: CDR1 SGHAT, CDR2 FQNNGV. V was pared by 5 bases and J by 2 bases, with 5 bases of the junction left unmatched. The CDR3 protein is CASSPGTSSTDTQYF. Here the CDR3 DNA reads TGTGCCAGCAGCCCCGGGACTAGCTCCACAGATACGCAGTATTTT.

The V and J genes are TRBV30 and TRBJ2-7; D uncertain. V was pared by 0 bases and J by 6 bases, with 6 bases between. From germline, CDR1 is GTSNPN and CDR2 SVGIG (reference sequence). CDR3 length: 11 residues. The DNA of the CDR3 is TGTGCCTGGAGTGTACGGGTCGAGCAGTACTTC. Its translation is CAWSVRVEQYF.

The chain has TRBV4-1 and TRBJ2-1; tentatively, D is TRBD2 (6 bases). This CDR3 is 13 amino acids long. Trimming removed 2 bases at V and 12 bases at J, with 14 bases between. Germline CDR1 and CDR2: MGHRA and YSYEKL. The CDR3 sequence: CASSQLLGSGQFF. The CDR3 region has the DNA TGCGCCAGCAGCCAACTACTCGGGAGCGGGCAGTTCTTC.